The table lists the clone carrying this TCR beta chain with many counts. The source of the sample is a study of T-cell reconstitution after alpha-beta-depleted transplantation in children. The library targeted TCRbeta and was prepared with unique molecular identifiers. MiXCR, run by TCRdb on the PCR reads, gives a single entry per CDR3 protein. The table includes around 200,000 distinct CDR3 sequences, about 6.4% detected once. CDR1 and CDR2 (germline): LGHNA, YSLEER. After removal of 5 bases from V and 5 bases from J, the junction contained 7 bases not matched to a gene. The CDR3 extends over 16 amino acids.

This chain joins TRBV4-3 and TRBJ2-1, with 12 nucleotides matching TRBD2. This sequence was found in a human donor who donated a stem cell graft to a child with Wiskott-Aldrich syndrome. Sequenced material: PBMCs from the stem cell graft donor, taken from the stem cell graft. The CDR3 DNA sequence: TGCGCCAGCAGCGTCGGGACTAGCGGGTCTCACAATGAGCAGTTCTTC. Its translation is CASSVGTSGSHNEQFF.